This entry features one T cell receptor (beta chain) sequence. Antigen: not known. The data are from a study of cytomegalovirus exposure and HLA in healthy donors. Trimming cost V 5 bases and J 5 bases; bases outside gene matches: 9. The CDR3 is made up of 15 amino acids. The germline CDR1 and CDR2 sequences are SGHNT and YYREEE (reference sequence). Findings of the study overall: Common viral pathogens seemed, in a later analysis, to connect with several of the most significant clusters.

The PCR had 60 Vbeta and 13 Jbeta primers. Data came from immunoSEQ multiplex PCR; TCRdb stores just in-frame clones and leaves some out. The listing records 150,000 to 200,000 clones. At collection, donors were nominally healthy, but unrecorded immune exposures were probable. The material sequenced was PBMCs. This clonotype was obtained from a man aged 25-45 years in good health and CMV-seronegative. V gene TRBV5-4 combines with J gene TRBJ1-2; 10 positions agree with TRBD1. The DNA of the CDR3 is TGTGCCAGCAGGTCCCGACAGGGGGCGAATTATGGCTACACCTTC. Encoded protein: CASRSRQGANYGYTF.